This T cell receptor beta chain was recorded in a study of cytomegalovirus exposure and HLA in healthy donors. The CDR3 runs 11 residues. Trimming cost V 4 bases and J 7 bases, with 9 bases left between them. The germline V gene has CDR1 DFQATT and CDR2 SNEGSKA (reference sequence). Use of 60 Vbeta and 13 Jbeta primers characterized the PCR. Sequencing was performed with immunoSEQ multiplex PCR; in TCRdb, only in-frame clones are kept and a portion is missing. In the table there are roughly 93,000 clones, roughly 70% of which are singletons. This TCR was recovered from a man in his forties or fifties in good health and CMV-seronegative. Sequenced input: PBMCs. The chain has TRBV20-1 and TRBJ2-3; D gene ambiguous. The DNA for the CDR3 is TGCAGTGCTAAAGTTGACAATACGCAGTATTTT. This translates into CSAKVDNTQYF.